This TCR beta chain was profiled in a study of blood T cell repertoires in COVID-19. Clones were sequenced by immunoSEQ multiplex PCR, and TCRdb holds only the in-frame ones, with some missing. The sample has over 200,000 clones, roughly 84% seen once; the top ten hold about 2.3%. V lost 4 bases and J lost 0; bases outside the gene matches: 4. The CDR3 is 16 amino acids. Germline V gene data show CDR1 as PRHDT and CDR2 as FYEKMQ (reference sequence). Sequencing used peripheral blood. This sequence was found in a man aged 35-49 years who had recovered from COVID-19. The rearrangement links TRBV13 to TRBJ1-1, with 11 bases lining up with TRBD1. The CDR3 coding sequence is TGTGCCAGCAGCTCCCCGGGACAGGGGGTGAACACTGAAGCTTTCTTT. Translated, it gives CASSSPGQGVNTEAFF.